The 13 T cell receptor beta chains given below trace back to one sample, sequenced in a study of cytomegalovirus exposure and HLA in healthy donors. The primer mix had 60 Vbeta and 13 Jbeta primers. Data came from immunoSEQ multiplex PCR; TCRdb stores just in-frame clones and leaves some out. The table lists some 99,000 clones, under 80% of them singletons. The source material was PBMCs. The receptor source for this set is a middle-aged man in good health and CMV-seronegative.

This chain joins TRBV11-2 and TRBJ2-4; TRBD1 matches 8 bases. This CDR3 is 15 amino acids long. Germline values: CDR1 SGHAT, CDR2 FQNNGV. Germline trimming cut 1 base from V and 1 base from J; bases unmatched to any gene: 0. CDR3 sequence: CASSLGDRAKNIQYF. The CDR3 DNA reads TGTGCCAGCAGCTTAGGGGACAGGGCCAAAAACATTCAGTACTTC.

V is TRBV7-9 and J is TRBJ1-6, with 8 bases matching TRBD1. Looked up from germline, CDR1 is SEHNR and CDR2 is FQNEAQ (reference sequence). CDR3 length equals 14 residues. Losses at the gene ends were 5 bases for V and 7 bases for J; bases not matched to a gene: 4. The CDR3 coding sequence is TGTGCCAGCAGCAGGGACAGGCCCAATTCACCCCTCCACTTT. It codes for CASSRDRPNSPLHF.

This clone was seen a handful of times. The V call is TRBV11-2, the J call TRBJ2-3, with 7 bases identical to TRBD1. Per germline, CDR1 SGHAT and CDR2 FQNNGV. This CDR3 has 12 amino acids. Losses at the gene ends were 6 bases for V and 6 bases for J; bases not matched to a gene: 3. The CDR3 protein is CASRQQGDTQYF. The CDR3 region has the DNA TGTGCCAGCAGGCAACAGGGGGATACGCAGTATTTT.

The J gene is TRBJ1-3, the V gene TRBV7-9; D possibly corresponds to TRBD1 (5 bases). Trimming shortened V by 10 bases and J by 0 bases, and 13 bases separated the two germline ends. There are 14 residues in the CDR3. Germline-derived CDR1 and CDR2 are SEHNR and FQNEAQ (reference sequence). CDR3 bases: TGTGCCACTCAAAAAGGGGACTCTGGAAACACCATATATTTT. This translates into CATQKGDSGNTIYF.

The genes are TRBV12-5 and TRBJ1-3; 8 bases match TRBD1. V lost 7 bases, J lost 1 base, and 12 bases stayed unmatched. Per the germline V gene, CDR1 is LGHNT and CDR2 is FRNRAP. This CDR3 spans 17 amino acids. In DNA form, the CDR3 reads TGTGCTAGTGTTTCGGCCGACAGGGGCGATTCTGGAAACACCATATATTTT. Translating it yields CASVSADRGDSGNTIYF.

Here the CDR3 DNA reads TGTGCCAGTAGTCCTTCGGCTAGCGGGGGCGGTGAGCAGTTCTTC. Amino acids: CASSPSASGGGEQFF. This chain links TRBV19 with TRBJ2-1, with 10 positions matching TRBD2. There are 15 residues in the CDR3. CDR1 and CDR2 (germline): LNHDA, SQIVND (reference sequence). J was trimmed by 9 bases and V by 5 bases; bases with no gene match: 10.

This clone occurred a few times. The CDR3 protein is CASRRHRDVTEAFF. CDR3 nucleotide sequence: TGTGCCAGCAGGAGACACAGGGATGTCACTGAAGCTTTCTTT. The chain uses TRBV2 and TRBJ1-1; D might be TRBD1 (6 bases). Germline V CDR1 and CDR2: SNHLY, FYNNEI. The CDR3 sequence is 14 residues long. V dropped 6 bases and J dropped 4 bases, with 15 bases sitting between them.

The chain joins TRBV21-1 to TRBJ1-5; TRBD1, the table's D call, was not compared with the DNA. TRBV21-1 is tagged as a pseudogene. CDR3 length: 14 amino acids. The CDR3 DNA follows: TGTGCCAGCAGCCCAGACAGGGGAAATCAGCCCCAGCATTTT. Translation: CASSPDRGNQPQHF.

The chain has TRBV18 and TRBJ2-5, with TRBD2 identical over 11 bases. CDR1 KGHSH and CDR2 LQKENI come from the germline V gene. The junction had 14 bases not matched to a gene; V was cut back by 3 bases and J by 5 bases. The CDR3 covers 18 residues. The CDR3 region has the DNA TGTGCCAGCTCACCTTTGGGGACTAGCGGAAATCTTCGGGAGACCCAGTACTTC. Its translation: CASSPLGTSGNLRETQYF.

CDR3 in DNA: TGTGCCAGCAGCCTAGGGGGCCCAGATACGCAGTATTTT. Translation: CASSLGGPDTQYF. The V call is TRBV7-7, the J call TRBJ2-3; 7 bases are a match to TRBD1. V was clipped by 5 bases and J by 4 bases; unmatched bases: 3. The germline gives CDR1 SSHAT, CDR2 FNYEAQ (reference sequence). There are 13 residues in the CDR3.

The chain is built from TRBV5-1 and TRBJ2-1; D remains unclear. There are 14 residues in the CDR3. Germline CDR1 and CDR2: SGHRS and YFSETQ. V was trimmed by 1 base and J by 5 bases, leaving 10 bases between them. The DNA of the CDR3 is TGCGCCAGCAGCTTGTACGGCCGGGACAATGAGCAGTTCTTC. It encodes CASSLYGRDNEQFF.

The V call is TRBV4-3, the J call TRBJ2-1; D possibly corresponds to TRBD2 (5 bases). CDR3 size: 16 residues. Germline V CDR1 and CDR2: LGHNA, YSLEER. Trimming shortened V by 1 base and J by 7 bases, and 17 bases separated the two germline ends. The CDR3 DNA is TGCGCCAGCAGCCAAGGGTCTCAAAGCGGAAGAAATGAGCAGTTCTTC. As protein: CASSQGSQSGRNEQFF.

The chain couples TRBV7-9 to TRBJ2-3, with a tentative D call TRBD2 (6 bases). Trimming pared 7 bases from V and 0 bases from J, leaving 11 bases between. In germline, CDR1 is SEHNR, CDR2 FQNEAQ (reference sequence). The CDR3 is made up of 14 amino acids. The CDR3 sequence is CASTWRDSTDTQYF. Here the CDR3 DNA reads TGTGCCAGCACCTGGCGGGACAGCACAGATACGCAGTATTTT.